A single sample is the source of the 12 T cell receptor beta chains below, sequenced in a study of identical twins. TCRdb recomputed calls from the 5' RACE reads with MiXCR, one row per CDR3 protein. The sample consists of 650,000 to 750,000 distinct CDR3 sequences, around 21% of them appearing once. This same sample was also part of a study on T cells expressing NK-cell markers.

Sequencing was performed on PBMCs. These receptors came from a woman under 30 in good health.

This clonotype was picked up a small number of times. The V call is TRBV11-2, the J call TRBJ2-1, with TRBD2 identical over 14 bases. Germline CDR1 SGHAT, CDR2 FQNNGV. CDR3 length: 20 amino acids. V lost 1 base to trimming and J lost 8 bases; unmatched junction nucleotides: 16. The DNA of the CDR3 is TGTGCCAGCAGCTTAGGCACGGGACTAGCGGGAGTGCGCTTACTGCATGAGCAGTTCTTC. Protein: CASSLGTGLAGVRLLHEQFF.

This clonotype came up a few times. The chain recombines TRBV20-1 with TRBJ2-1; D is unresolved. Trimming stripped 2 bases from V and 6 bases from J, with 5 bases between. The V gene's germline CDR1 is DFQATT and CDR2 SNEGSKA (reference sequence). The CDR3 has 11 amino acids. For the CDR3, the DNA is TGCAGTGCTAGATCTAGCAATGAGCAGTTCTTC. Translating it yields CSARSSNEQFF.

The chain couples TRBV24-1 to TRBJ2-1; 7 bases fit TRBD2. Unmatched junction bases numbered 13, after V lost 4 bases and J lost 8 bases. The CDR3 has 16 residues. Per germline, CDR1 KGHDR and CDR2 SFDVKD. The DNA of the CDR3 is TGTGCCACCAGTGACCCTGGGGCTAGCGGAGGGGATGAGCAGTTCTTC. It yields the protein CATSDPGASGGDEQFF.

This clonotype was detected a few times. The gene calls are TRBV6-4 and TRBJ2-1; 9 bases agree with TRBD2. Per the germline V gene, CDR1 is MRHNA and CDR2 is SNTAGT. V shed 8 bases and J 1 base; nucleotides not matched to a gene: 6. The CDR3 totals 15 residues. The CDR3 is CASWVAGESYNEQFF. CDR3 coding DNA: TGTGCCAGCTGGGTAGCGGGGGAGTCCTACAATGAGCAGTTCTTC.

This clonotype came up a few times. The V call is TRBV12-3 or TRBV12-4, the J call TRBJ1-1; 10 nucleotides line up with TRBD1. The CDR3 loop spans 13 amino acids. With 5 bases clipped from V and 10 bases from J, the junction kept 7 bases outside the gene matches. This chain's CDR3 is CASSMTGGAGAFF. CDR3 bases: TGTGCCAGCAGTATGACAGGGGGCGCAGGAGCTTTCTTT.

This clonotype was observed a few times. This chain connects TRBV5-1 to TRBJ1-2; D is unresolved. This CDR3 spans 13 amino acids. Germline V gives CDR1 SGHRS, CDR2 YFSETQ. V was pared by 0 bases and J by 4 bases, with 7 bases between. CDR3 DNA sequence: TGCGCCAGCAGCTTGGACCGGATCTATGGCTACACCTTC. Encoded protein: CASSLDRIYGYTF.

This clonotype has a handful of counts. This sequence joins TRBV6-5 and TRBJ2-4; 11 bases are shared with TRBD2. The junction had 7 bases not matched to a gene; V was cut back by 3 bases and J by 0 bases. The germline V gene encodes CDR1 MNHEY and CDR2 SVGAGI. The CDR3 contains 18 residues. The CDR3 loop reads CASSYRTSGPLAKNIQYF. The CDR3 region has the DNA TGTGCCAGCAGTTATCGGACTAGCGGGCCTCTAGCCAAAAACATTCAGTACTTC.

The V gene is TRBV19, the J gene TRBJ2-7; D gene uncertain. This CDR3 contains 13 residues. The germline CDR1 and CDR2 sequences are LNHDA and SQIVND (reference sequence). Trimming stripped 6 bases from V and 3 bases from J, with 12 bases between. In DNA, the CDR3 is TGTGCCAGTAGCCAAGCCCGATTCTACGAGCAGTACTTC. Its translation: CASSQARFYEQYF.

There are a few counts of this clonotype. The chain has TRBV20-1 and TRBJ1-2; D gene ambiguous. V was clipped by 0 bases and J by 0 bases, with 11 bases between them. The CDR3 spans 15 residues. From germline, CDR1 is DFQATT and CDR2 SNEGSKA (reference sequence). CDR3 residues: CSARDGSLANYGYTF. CDR3 sequence (DNA): TGCAGTGCTAGAGATGGATCCTTAGCTAACTATGGCTACACCTTC.

The V call is TRBV10-3, the J call TRBJ2-3; tentatively, D is TRBD2 (6 bases). V lost 10 bases, J lost 3 bases, and 14 bases lay in between. The CDR3 spans 13 residues. Looked up from germline, CDR1 is ENHRY and CDR2 is SYGVKD. The DNA of the CDR3 is TGTGCCACCGCGGGACTTTGGACAGATACGCAGTATTTT. Encoded protein: CATAGLWTDTQYF.

The table lists this clonotype with a few counts. The gene calls are TRBV7-9 and TRBJ2-1; no clear D. This CDR3 contains 11 residues. V lost 4 bases and J 9 bases, leaving 7 bases between the germline ends. Germline values: CDR1 SEHNR, CDR2 FQNEAQ (reference sequence). The CDR3 here is CASSSVGEQFF. CDR3 nucleotide sequence: TGTGCCAGCAGCTCCGTGGGTGAGCAGTTCTTC.

The gene calls are TRBV7-6 and TRBJ2-7; 14 nucleotides align to TRBD2. Germline V gene data show CDR1 as SGHVS and CDR2 as FNYEAQ. There are 15 residues in the CDR3. V was pared by 5 bases and J by 6 bases, with 6 bases of the junction left unmatched. Here the CDR3 DNA reads TGTGCCAGCAGCCCTGGGACTAGCGGGAGTTCCGAGCAGTACTTC. As protein: CASSPGTSGSSEQYF. The full variable domain, completed using reference TRBV7-6 and TRBJ2-7, is GAGVSQSPRYKVTKRGQDVALRCDPISGHVSLYWYRQALGQGPEFLTYFNYEAQQDKSGLPNDRFSAERPEGSISTLTIQRTEQRDSAMYRCASSPGTSGSSEQYFGPGTRLTVT.